This T cell receptor (beta chain) was captured in a study of T cells after yellow fever vaccination. Turning to the study itself: Researchers used SMART-Seq v4 Ultra Low Input to prepare fractions that had low cell numbers. Points from the study as a whole: A faster peak, day 5 versus 15, was reached by the weaker secondary response. Abundant clonotypes from the bulk population could have been carried over as contaminants into FACS-sorted repertoires. Once the booster was given, most primary-vaccination clones reappeared, at more than 95% for CD4 and more than 85% for CD8.

The CDR3 spans 15 residues. CDR1 is SGHKS, CDR2 YYEKEE, per germline (reference sequence). Trimming shortened V by 0 bases and J by 4 bases, and 14 bases separated the two germline ends. Many counts were recorded for this clonotype. What it recognizes is unknown. MiXCR, applied by TCRdb to the 5' RACE reads, yields one record per CDR3 protein. The sample holds about 63,000 distinct CDR3 sequences; 6% to 7.5% are singletons and the top ten take 36%. The rearrangement joins TRBV5-5 to TRBJ2-7; D is perhaps TRBD1 (5 bases). The receptor was isolated from a man younger than 40 who received the YFV17D yellow fever vaccine. The specimen was CD8+ T cells sorted from PBMCs, collected 15 days after the yellow fever booster vaccination. CDR3 protein: CASSLVAGLTYEQYF. CDR3 DNA sequence: TGTGCCAGCAGCTTGGTTGCAGGGCTAACGTACGAGCAGTACTTC.